This T cell receptor (beta chain) was found in a study of beta chain features in type 1 diabetes. V was trimmed by 4 bases and J by 4 bases, leaving 14 bases between them. The CDR3 runs 16 residues. The V gene's germline CDR1 is MNHEY and CDR2 SVGAGI. Study conclusions and caveats: The study found moderately but significantly shorter TCRB CDR3s in all four CD4+ subsets of Type 1 diabetes patients.

Expressed TCRB transcripts were sequenced after all isolated RNA was converted to cDNA. The data were produced by immunoSEQ multiplex PCR, yet TCRdb's version contains in-frame clones alone and is incomplete. This sample has 640,000 or so clones, with over 12% found just once. As regards this clone: Its antigen is as yet unknown.

Sequences were obtained from naive CD4+ T cells from blood. The source of this sequence is a man aged 18-30 years with type 1 diabetes. V is TRBV6-5 and J is TRBJ1-6, with TRBD1 as a possible D gene (6 bases). The CDR3 here is CASSFRGRSYNSPLHF. CDR3 DNA sequence: TGTGCCAGCAGTTTTCGGGGGCGTTCTTATAATTCACCCCTCCACTTT.